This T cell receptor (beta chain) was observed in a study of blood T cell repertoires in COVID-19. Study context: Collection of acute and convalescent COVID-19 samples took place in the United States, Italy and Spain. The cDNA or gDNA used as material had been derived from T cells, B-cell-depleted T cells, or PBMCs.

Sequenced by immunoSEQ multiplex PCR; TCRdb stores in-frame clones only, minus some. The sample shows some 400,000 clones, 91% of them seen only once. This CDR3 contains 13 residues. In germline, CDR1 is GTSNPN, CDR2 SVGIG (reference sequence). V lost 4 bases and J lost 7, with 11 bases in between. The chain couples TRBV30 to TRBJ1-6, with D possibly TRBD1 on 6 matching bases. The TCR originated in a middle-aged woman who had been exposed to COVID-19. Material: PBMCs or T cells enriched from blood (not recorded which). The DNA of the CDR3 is TGTGCCTGGAACCGGGACATGAATTCACCCCTCCACTTT. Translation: CAWNRDMNSPLHF.